The entry below gives a single T cell receptor beta chain sequence along with its context. The antigen remains undetermined. It was with a sample-barcoded 5' primer and a J-beta primer mix that a second PCR of roughly 6 to 12 cycles was run. Every molecule of cDNA carried a tag from a template-switch adaptor with 12 random nucleotides. Sequencing recovered at least 3 million CDR3-containing paired-end reads from each sample. Each CDR3 protein gets one entry after TCRdb re-called the 5' RACE reads with MiXCR. Of 1.5 million to 2 million distinct CDR3 sequences detected, about 28% appear once; the ten largest clones hold 7.7%. This sample was taken from a study of blood T cells in healthy people across ages. The CDR3 length is 13 residues. V shed 7 bases and J shed 4 bases, with 13 bases lying between them. Germline V lookup: CDR1 LGHNT, CDR2 FRNRAP. PBMCs, at least 7 million per sample, were isolated.

Study-wide points: Donors of long life had a larger count of naive CD4+ cells and greater diversity than aged donors.

The chain couples TRBV12-5 to TRBJ1-1; no firm D call. This TCR came from a woman in her twenties or thirties in good health. Sequenced input: blood. CDR3 region: CASVLGRSTEAFF. CDR3 coding DNA: TGTGCTAGTGTACTTGGGAGGAGCACTGAAGCTTTCTTT.